These T cell receptor beta chains were read from a single sample in a study of blood T cell repertoires in COVID-19. Profiling relied on immunoSEQ multiplex PCR, and the TCRdb table lists in-frame clones only, not all of them. The sample carries some 150,000 clones, approximately 90% recorded once. Sequencing was carried out using peripheral blood. Receptors were obtained from a man between 18 and 35 years old with active or convalescent COVID-19. The CDR3 runs from the conserved cysteine through the conserved F or W. The D gene is left open where the match is weak. Rows may omit the clone size; those that give it use once, few, many or a size class.

CDR3 DNA,CDR3 protein,clone size,V gene,D gene,J gene
TGTGCCAGCAGACTGGGCGGGGGGGGAAATACGCAGTATTTT,CASRLGGGGNTQYF,.,TRBV6-5,TRBD2,TRBJ2-3
TGTGCCAGCAGCCCCACAGGGGTGGGCACCGGGGAGCTGTTTTTT,CASSPTGVGTGELFF,.,TRBV13,TRBD1,TRBJ2-2
TGTGCCAGCAGCCAGTCGGGGTCCGGGATCTTT,CASSQSGSGIF,few,TRBV3-1/TRBV3-2,.,TRBJ1-1
TGTGCCAGCAGCCATCCTTATTGCCTAGGGGCCTATGGCTACACCTTC,CASSHPYCLGAYGYTF,.,TRBV11-3,.,TRBJ1-2
TGTGCCAGCAGCCCCTCACCGGTAGGAGTCACTGAAGCTTTCTTT,CASSPSPVGVTEAFF,.,TRBV7-6,.,TRBJ1-1
TGTGCCAGCGTGAGGGAAGAACGATACCTCATGAACACTGAAGCTTTCTTT,CASVREERYLMNTEAFF,.,TRBV11-2,.,TRBJ1-1
TGTGCCACCAGCAGAGAGGCGGGGACCTGGCCGATAGAAAAACTGTTTTTT,CATSREAGTWPIEKLFF,.,TRBV15,.,TRBJ1-4
TGTGCCAGCAGTCCTTTTGAGAACAACTATGGCTACACCTTC,CASSPFENNYGYTF,.,TRBV2,.,TRBJ1-2
TGTGCCACCAGTGACCCGGGACAGCGTTATGGCTACACCTTC,CATSDPGQRYGYTF,.,TRBV24-1,TRBD1,TRBJ1-2
TGTGCCAGCAGCCCGGGAGCCCCACCCCTCCACTTT,CASSPGAPPLHF,.,TRBV5-6,.,TRBJ1-6
TGTGCCAGCAGCGTTGAACCGGGCTCCTACAATGAGCAGTTCTTC,CASSVEPGSYNEQFF,.,TRBV9,.,TRBJ2-1